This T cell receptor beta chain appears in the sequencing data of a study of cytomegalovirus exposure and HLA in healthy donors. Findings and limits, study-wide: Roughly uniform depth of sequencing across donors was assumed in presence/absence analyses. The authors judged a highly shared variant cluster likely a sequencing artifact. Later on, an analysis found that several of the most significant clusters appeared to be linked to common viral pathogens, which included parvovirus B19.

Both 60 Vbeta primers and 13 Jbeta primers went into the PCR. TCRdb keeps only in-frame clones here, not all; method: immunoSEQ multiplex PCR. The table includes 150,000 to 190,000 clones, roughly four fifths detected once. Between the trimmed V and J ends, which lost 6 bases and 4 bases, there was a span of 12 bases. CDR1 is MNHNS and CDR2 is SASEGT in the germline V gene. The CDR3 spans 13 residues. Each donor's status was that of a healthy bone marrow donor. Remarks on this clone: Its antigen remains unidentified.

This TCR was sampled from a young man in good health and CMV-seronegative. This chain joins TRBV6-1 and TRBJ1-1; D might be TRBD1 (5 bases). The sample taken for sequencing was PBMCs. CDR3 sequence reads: CASSRVVGTEAFF. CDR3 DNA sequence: TGTGCCAGCAGCAGGGTTGTGGGCACTGAAGCTTTCTTT.